One and the same sample provided the 6 T cell receptor beta chains below, sequenced in a study of CD8+ T cells in alopecia areata. Documented treatment: oral pan-JAK inhibitor, 5-10 mg twice daily. Sequencing used cDNA as its template, made by extracting RNA and reverse transcribing it. Data came from immunoSEQ multiplex PCR; TCRdb stores just in-frame clones and leaves some out. The sample has over 150,000 clones, roughly 50% seen once; the top ten hold roughly 10%. The sample consisted of CD8+ T cells sorted from blood, taken at week 24, from a patient treated with tofacitinib. The receptors were gathered from a human donor with alopecia areata.

This clone appeared a few times. The chain uses TRBV6-5 and TRBJ1-5, with TRBD1 matching over 7 bases. CDR3 size: 15 residues. Germline V CDR1 and CDR2: MNHEY, SVGAGI. Trimming removed 5 bases from V and 4 bases from J; junction bases left unmatched: 8. The CDR3 coding sequence is TGTGCCAGCAGTACCACAGGGGAAAGGAATCAGCCCCAGCATTTT. Residues: CASSTTGERNQPQHF.

The V call is TRBV19, the J call TRBJ1-5; D not resolved. Germline values: CDR1 LNHDA, CDR2 SQIVND (reference sequence). Deletions cut 7 bases from V and 4 bases from J, with 17 bases between. The length of the CDR3 is 15 residues. CDR3 residues: CASNPAYEENQPQHF. The CDR3 DNA sequence: TGTGCCAGTAATCCGGCCTACGAGGAGAATCAGCCCCAGCATTTT.

This clone was picked up one time. This chain joins TRBV7-2 and TRBJ2-7; D gene unclear. V was trimmed by 5 bases and J by 2 bases, leaving 16 bases between them. Germline CDR1 SGHTA, CDR2 FQGNSA. CDR3 size: 15 residues. The CDR3 DNA is TGTGCCAGCAGCCCCCTTGCTGTTACCGCCTACGAGCAGTACTTC. Protein product: CASSPLAVTAYEQYF. The complete variable domain, with remaining parts taken from reference TRBV7-2 and TRBJ2-7, reads GAGVSQSPSNKVTEKGKDVELRCDPISGHTALYWYRQSLGQGLEFLIYFQGNSAPDKSGLPSDRFSAERTGGSVSTLTIQRTQQEDSAVYLCASSPLAVTAYEQYFGPGTRLTVT.

The chain recombines TRBV19 with TRBJ1-4, with D maybe TRBD1 (5 bases). Deletions cut 5 bases from V and 6 bases from J, with 7 bases between. The germline CDR1 and CDR2 sequences are LNHDA and SQIVND (reference sequence). The CDR3 runs 12 residues. CDR3 sequence reads: CASSDSYEKLFF. The CDR3 DNA reads as TGTGCCAGTAGTGACAGCTATGAAAAACTGTTTTTT.

This clone was picked up one time. The V gene is TRBV29-1, the J gene TRBJ2-7; D not resolved. V was trimmed by 7 bases and J by 5 bases, leaving 21 bases between them. The germline V gene has CDR1 SQVTM and CDR2 ANQGSEA. CDR3 length equals 14 residues. CDR3 loop: CSAMVEFNPDEQYF. The CDR3, as DNA: TGCAGCGCCATGGTTGAGTTTAATCCAGACGAGCAGTACTTC.

The rearrangement joins TRBV29-1 to TRBJ1-2; 7 bases align to TRBD1. Looked up from germline, CDR1 is SQVTM and CDR2 is ANQGSEA. V lost 4 bases to trimming and J lost 0 bases; unmatched junction nucleotides: 2. This CDR3 contains 13 residues. CDR3 in DNA: TGCAGCGTTGCAGGGGGATCTAACTATGGCTACACCTTC. Translation: CSVAGGSNYGYTF.